A single sample is the source of the 32 T cell receptor beta chains below, sequenced in a study of blood T cell repertoires in COVID-19. Only in-frame clones appear in the TCRdb table, and some are missing; sequencing was by immunoSEQ multiplex PCR. Here the sample spans roughly 100,000 clones, around 83% being singletons. The sample consisted of peripheral blood. These receptors came from an elderly woman with active or convalescent COVID-19.

The chain couples TRBV27 to TRBJ2-1; possibly TRBD1 for D (5 bases). Germline CDR1 is MNHEY and CDR2 is SMNVEV (reference sequence). This CDR3 is 18 amino acids long. The V end was cut by 0 bases, the J end by 1 base, with 16 bases between. Here the CDR3 reads CASSLSSSDRISYNEQFF. As DNA, the CDR3 is TGTGCCAGCAGTTTATCGAGTTCCGACAGAATTTCCTACAATGAGCAGTTCTTC.

The chain combines TRBV7-2 with TRBJ2-7, with TRBD1 matching over 8 bases. Trimming cost V 4 bases and J 5 bases; bases outside gene matches: 10. The CDR3 spans 15 residues. Looked up from germline, CDR1 is SGHTA and CDR2 is FQGNSA. The CDR3: CASSSTGGKGDEQYF. The CDR3 DNA is TGTGCCAGCAGCTCCACAGGGGGGAAGGGGGACGAGCAGTACTTC.

This clone was seen only a few times. The J gene is TRBJ1-6, the V gene TRBV3-1 (or the pseudogene TRBV3-2); D is uncertain. The V end lost 7 bases, the J end lost 8 bases, and 12 bases lay between the germline ends. This CDR3 is built from 13 residues. CDR1 is LGHDT, CDR2 YNNKEL, per germline (reference sequence). This CDR3 reads CASTPHDDSPLHF. The CDR3 DNA sequence: TGTGCCAGCACCCCACATGATGATTCACCCCTCCACTTT.

This chain connects TRBV4-3 to TRBJ2-7; TRBD1 matches at 11 bases. The trim removed 0 bases at V and 2 bases at J, leaving 12 bases unmatched. Germline assignment: CDR1 LGHNA and CDR2 YSLEER. This CDR3 has 19 amino acids. This chain's CDR3 is CASSQERGQGGIRAYEQYF. CDR3 nucleotides: TGCGCCAGCAGCCAAGAGAGGGGACAGGGGGGAATTAGAGCCTACGAGCAGTACTTC.

V gene TRBV19 combines with J gene TRBJ1-5, with 10 bases matching TRBD1. V trimming: 1 base; J trimming: 2 bases; junction bases outside the gene matches: 8. The CDR3 runs to 18 residues. The germline V gene encodes CDR1 LNHDA and CDR2 SQIVND (reference sequence). The CDR3: CASSIGTGGVGGNQPQHF. The CDR3 DNA is TGTGCCAGTAGTATAGGGACAGGGGGAGTCGGAGGCAATCAGCCCCAGCATTTT. Full variable domain (outside the CDR3, taken from reference TRBV19 and TRBJ1-5): DGGITQSPKYLFRKEGQNVTLSCEQNLNHDAMYWYRQDPGQGLRLIYYSQIVNDFQKGDIAEGYSVSREKKESFPLTVTSAQKNPTAFYLCASSIGTGGVGGNQPQHFGDGTRLSIL.

This clone has a single count. CDR3 sequence (DNA): TGTGCCAGCAGTATGGCTCAGGGGCGCCAAGAGACCCAGTACTTC. Encoded protein: CASSMAQGRQETQYF. The chain joins TRBV6-5 to TRBJ2-5, with a weak D call TRBD1 (6 bases). Germline lookup yields CDR1 MNHEY and CDR2 SVGAGI. This CDR3 has 15 residues. V shed 5 bases and J shed 1 base, with 14 bases lying between them.

The chain has TRBV3-1 (or the pseudogene TRBV3-2) and TRBJ2-5; maybe TRBD2 (5 bases). V lost 4 bases and J 5 bases, leaving 11 bases between the germline ends. This CDR3 spans 13 amino acids. Germline-derived CDR1 and CDR2 are LGHDT and YNNKEL (reference sequence). The CDR3 here is CASSRRRLETQYF. CDR3 nucleotide sequence: TGTGCCAGCAGCCGCCGGAGGTTGGAGACCCAGTACTTC.

This chain uses TRBV28 with TRBJ1-2, with unresolved D. Germline-derived CDR1 and CDR2 are MDHEN and SYDVKM. This CDR3 has 13 amino acids. V lost 2 bases, J lost 4 bases, and 8 bases lay in between. The CDR3, as DNA: TGTGCCAGCAGTTTAGCGGGAGCCTATGGCTACACCTTC. Protein product: CASSLAGAYGYTF.

The J gene is TRBJ1-4, the V gene TRBV6-6, with 9 bases fitting TRBD1. The germline V gene encodes CDR1 MNHNY and CDR2 SVGAGI (reference sequence). CDR3 size: 14 residues. V dropped 6 bases and J dropped 7; count of bases not matched to a gene: 6. CDR3 sequence reads: CASSLGQGTEKLFF. CDR3 bases: TGTGCCAGCAGCCTGGGACAGGGAACTGAAAAACTGTTTTTT.

V gene TRBV4-2 combines with J gene TRBJ2-7; TRBD2 matches at 7 bases. V dropped 0 bases and J dropped 4; count of bases not matched to a gene: 9. The CDR3 runs 16 residues. The germline V gene encodes CDR1 LGHNA and CDR2 YNFKEQ. The CDR3 loop reads CASSQEYGGGLYEQYF. Written as DNA, the CDR3 is TGTGCCAGCAGCCAAGAGTACGGGGGAGGGTTATACGAGCAGTACTTC.

The rearrangement links TRBV4-1 to TRBJ2-7; 7 positions match TRBD1. The CDR3 contains 16 residues. The ends lost 0 bases at V and 2 bases at J; junction bases unmatched: 7. Germline values: CDR1 MGHRA, CDR2 YSYEKL. CDR3 in amino acids: CASSQDLGTAPYEQYF. The CDR3 region has the DNA TGCGCCAGCAGCCAAGATCTAGGGACAGCCCCCTACGAGCAGTACTTC.

The chain combines TRBV19 with TRBJ1-1; D gene ambiguous. V shed 5 bases and J shed 0 bases, with 10 bases lying between them. Germline V lookup: CDR1 LNHDA, CDR2 SQIVND (reference sequence). This CDR3 region has 14 residues. CDR3 residues: CASSVLSMNTEAFF. In nucleotides, the CDR3 is TGTGCCAGTAGTGTATTGAGCATGAACACTGAAGCTTTCTTT.

This sequence joins TRBV5-4 and TRBJ2-7; D is undetermined. Germline V gene sequence: CDR1 SGHNT, CDR2 YYREEE (reference sequence). This CDR3 is 14 amino acids long. Trimming removed 0 bases at V and 2 bases at J, with 9 bases between. CDR3 protein: CASSLGGLTYEQYF. The CDR3 region has the DNA TGTGCCAGCAGCTTGGGCGGCCTTACCTACGAGCAGTACTTC.

The J gene is TRBJ2-3, the V gene TRBV15, with D perhaps TRBD2 (5 bases). CDR1 and CDR2 from the germline V gene are LNHNV and YYDKDF (reference sequence). The CDR3 contains 18 residues. Deletions cut 2 bases from V and 2 bases from J, with 20 bases between. The CDR3 DNA sequence: TGTGCCACCAGCAGACCCATAGGGCGAGTCCGGGACACAGATACGCAGTATTTT. Its protein is CATSRPIGRVRDTDTQYF.

The chain links TRBV7-3 to TRBJ2-1, with a possible D match to TRBD2 (6 bases). The length of the CDR3 is 14 residues. Germline CDR1 reads SGHTA; CDR2 reads FQGTGA. V was cut by 4 bases and J by 9 bases, with 16 bases left in between. The CDR3 loop reads CASSSRASDSEQFF. The DNA of the CDR3 is TGTGCCAGCAGCTCACGGGCTAGCGATAGTGAGCAGTTCTTC.

The chain recombines TRBV2 with TRBJ2-7, with 7 bases fitting TRBD1. Germline loops: CDR1 SNHLY, CDR2 FYNNEI. V shed 6 bases, J shed 4 bases, and the junction held 12 bases outside the gene matches. The CDR3 totals 15 residues. CDR3 in amino acids: CASRGADREQYEQYF. CDR3 DNA: TGTGCCAGCAGGGGGGCAGACAGGGAGCAATACGAGCAGTACTTC.

The CDR3 DNA reads as TGTGCCAGTAGTTGGGGGACAGGGGGCACAGATACGCAGTATTTT. Its translation is CASSWGTGGTDTQYF. This chain links TRBV19 with TRBJ2-3; 10 bases line up with TRBD1. Trimming at V came to 5 bases and at J to 1 base, leaving 3 bases not matched to a gene. This CDR3 contains 15 residues. Germline CDR1 and CDR2: LNHDA and SQIVND (reference sequence). Drawing the rest from reference TRBV19 and TRBJ2-3, the complete variable domain is DGGITQSPKYLFRKEGQNVTLSCEQNLNHDAMYWYRQDPGQGLRLIYYSQIVNDFQKGDIAEGYSVSREKKESFPLTVTSAQKNPTAFYLCASSWGTGGTDTQYFGPGTRLTVL.

This rearrangement joins TRBV19 to TRBJ2-3; TRBD2 agrees at 8 bases. The V and J ends lost 4 bases and 0 bases, in that order; junction bases with no gene match: 9. This CDR3 has 17 residues. Germline V gene lookup returns CDR1 LNHDA and CDR2 SQIVND (reference sequence). The CDR3 nucleotides read TGTGCCAGTAGTAGGCAGCCCACTAGCGGCAGCACAGATACGCAGTATTTT. Translated: CASSRQPTSGSTDTQYF.

The chain has TRBV13 and TRBJ2-7; a possible D gene is TRBD1 (6 bases). Between the trimmed V and J ends, which lost 3 bases and 6 bases, there was a span of 9 bases. CDR1 and CDR2 (germline): PRHDT, FYEKMQ (reference sequence). The CDR3 loop spans 12 amino acids. The CDR3 bases are TGTGCCAGCAGCTTTACAGGGACCGAGCAGTACTTC. Its translation: CASSFTGTEQYF.

The chain links TRBV6-4 to TRBJ1-5, with D possibly TRBD1 on 6 matching bases. Germline V gene lookup returns CDR1 MRHNA and CDR2 SNTAGT. Trimming left V 2 bases short and J 0 bases short, with 8 bases between. CDR3 length equals 15 residues. The CDR3 loop reads CASSDPGVSNQPQHF. CDR3 bases: TGTGCCAGCAGTGACCCAGGGGTTAGCAATCAGCCCCAGCATTTT.

The rearrangement links TRBV11-2 to TRBJ1-6, with D maybe TRBD1 (5 bases). The V and J ends lost 1 base and 10 bases respectively, with 20 bases between them. Germline V lookup: CDR1 SGHAT, CDR2 FQNNGV. The CDR3 runs to 17 residues. For the CDR3, the DNA is TGTGCCAGCAGCTTAGGGCTATGGGGCGCAGGTGGCTCACCCCTCCACTTT. Translated: CASSLGLWGAGGSPLHF.

The V call is TRBV29-1, the J call TRBJ1-1, with TRBD1 as a possible D gene (5 bases). The V end lost 6 bases, the J end lost 1 base, and 12 bases lay between the germline ends. From germline, CDR1 is SQVTM and CDR2 ANQGSEA. The CDR3 contains 13 residues. The CDR3 loop reads CSVRDGRNTEAFF. The CDR3 bases are TGCAGCGTCCGGGACGGGAGGAACACTGAAGCTTTCTTT.

DNA for the CDR3: TGTGCCAGCAGTTACCCTCTAGCGGGAGTAGCCAATGAGCAGTTCTTC. This codes for CASSYPLAGVANEQFF. The rearrangement joins TRBV6-2 or TRBV6-3 to TRBJ2-1, with TRBD2 identical over 10 bases. CDR1 MNHEY and CDR2 SVGEGT come from the germline V gene. Losses at the gene ends were 2 bases for V and 6 bases for J; bases not matched to a gene: 7. This CDR3 has 16 residues.

The chain couples TRBV29-1 to TRBJ2-3, with 8 positions matching TRBD1. V shed 5 bases and J 4 bases; nucleotides not matched to a gene: 11. CDR1 and CDR2 from the germline V gene are SQVTM and ANQGSEA. This CDR3 contains 15 residues. This CDR3 reads CSVYEDRGVADTQYF. The CDR3 DNA reads as TGCAGCGTTTATGAAGACAGGGGTGTCGCAGATACGCAGTATTTT.

The chain joins TRBV24-1 to TRBJ1-2, with a weak D call TRBD1 (6 bases). The CDR3 has 15 amino acids. Germline values: CDR1 KGHDR, CDR2 SFDVKD. V was cut by 3 bases and J by 3 bases, with 13 bases left in between. The CDR3 DNA reads as TGTGCCACCAGTGATCCTGGGACATTTGACTATGGCTACACCTTC. It specifies CATSDPGTFDYGYTF.

The CDR3 nucleotides read TGCGCCAGCAGCTTGGAAAGGGGAGGGTCCCAGTACTTC. Amino acid sequence: CASSLERGGSQYF. The chain has TRBV5-1 and TRBJ2-5, with TRBD2 matching over 7 bases. Germline V gene data show CDR1 as SGHRS and CDR2 as YFSETQ. The CDR3 consists of 13 residues. J gave up 9 bases and V 0 bases, and 5 bases lay outside the gene matches.

V is TRBV7-9 and J is TRBJ1-1, with D possibly TRBD1 on 6 matching bases. V gave up 5 bases and J gave up 7 bases, with 14 bases separating them. CDR3 size: 13 residues. CDR1 and CDR2 (germline): SEHNR, FQNEAQ (reference sequence). CDR3 nucleotides: TGTGCCAGCAGCCAACAGGGTAGTTTTGAAGCTTTCTTT. The encoded protein is CASSQQGSFEAFF.

The chain combines TRBV7-9 with TRBJ2-2, with TRBD1 matching over 9 bases. Germline loops: CDR1 SEHNR, CDR2 FQNEAQ (reference sequence). The V and J ends lost 1 base and 2 bases, in that order; junction bases with no gene match: 2. The CDR3 covers 16 residues. The CDR3: CASSLGGQGNTGELFF. The CDR3 DNA reads TGTGCCAGCAGCTTAGGGGGACAGGGAAACACCGGGGAGCTGTTTTTT.

J is TRBJ1-2 and V is TRBV7-9; D is unclear. The CDR3 totals 10 residues. Trimming left V 6 bases short and J 6 bases short, with 5 bases between. CDR1 SEHNR and CDR2 FQNEAQ come from the germline V gene (reference sequence). CDR3: CASSSDGYTF. For the CDR3, the DNA is TGTGCCAGCAGTTCAGATGGCTACACCTTC.

This clone was counted a single time. V is TRBV6-5 and J is TRBJ1-4, with 9 bases that match TRBD1. CDR3 size: 14 residues. The germline V gene encodes CDR1 MNHEY and CDR2 SVGAGI. V shed 5 bases, J shed 5 bases, and the junction held 3 bases outside the gene matches. The DNA of the CDR3 is TGTGCCAGCAGTCGACAGGGGGGAAATGAAAAACTGTTTTTT. This sequence encodes CASSRQGGNEKLFF.

This clone showed up just once. CDR3 sequence reads: CAISESGRDQPQHF. CDR3 bases: TGTGCCATCAGTGAGTCAGGGAGAGATCAGCCCCAGCATTTT. The V and J genes are TRBV10-3 and TRBJ1-5, with D uncertain. V was trimmed by 0 bases and J by 5 bases, leaving 8 bases between them. Germline CDR1 ENHRY, CDR2 SYGVKD. This CDR3 is built from 14 residues.

This clone was seen a few times. The chain links TRBV2 to TRBJ1-6; 7 bases align to TRBD1. Germline V lookup: CDR1 SNHLY, CDR2 FYNNEI. The CDR3 contains 16 residues. Trimming cost V 6 bases and J 2 bases; bases outside gene matches: 7. The CDR3 nucleotides read TGTGCCAGCAGGGACGCAGGGGGTGCCTATAATTCACCCCTCCACTTT. The encoded protein is CASRDAGGAYNSPLHF.